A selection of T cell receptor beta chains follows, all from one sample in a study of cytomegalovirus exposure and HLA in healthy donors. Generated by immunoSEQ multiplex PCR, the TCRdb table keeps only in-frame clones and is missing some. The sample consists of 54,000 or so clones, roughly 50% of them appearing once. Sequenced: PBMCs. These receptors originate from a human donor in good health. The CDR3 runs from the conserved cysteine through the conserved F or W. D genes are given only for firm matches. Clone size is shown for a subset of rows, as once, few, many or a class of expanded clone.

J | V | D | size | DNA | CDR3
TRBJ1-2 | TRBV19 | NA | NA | TGTGCCAGTACCTCGGCAGGGTTCTATGGCTACACCTTC | CASTSAGFYGYTF
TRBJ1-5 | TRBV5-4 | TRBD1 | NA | TGTGCCAGCAGCTGGGGACAGGGACCCCAGCATTTT | CASSWGQGPQHF
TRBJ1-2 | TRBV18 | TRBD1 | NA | TGTGCCAGCTCACCAAGGTCAGGGACAGGGCAGTCTATGAACTATGGCTACACCTTC | CASSPRSGTGQSMNYGYTF
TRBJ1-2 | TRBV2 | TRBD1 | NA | TGTGCCAGCAGTGGTCGAGAGACAGGGTTCTATGGCTACACCTTC | CASSGRETGFYGYTF
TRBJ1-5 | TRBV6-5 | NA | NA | TGTGCCAGCAGTTACGGTAACAGGGGCAATCAGCCCCAGCATTTT | CASSYGNRGNQPQHF
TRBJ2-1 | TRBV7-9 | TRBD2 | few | TGTGCCAGCAGCTTAGGCGGACTAGCGGGGGAGGTAGATGAGCAGTTCTTC | CASSLGGLAGEVDEQFF
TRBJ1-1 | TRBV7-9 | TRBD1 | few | TGTGCCAGCAGCGACAGGGGGAACACTGAAGCTTTCTTT | CASSDRGNTEAFF
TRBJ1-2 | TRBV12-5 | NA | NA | TGTGCTAGTGGTTTGGACAGCAACTATGGCTACACCTTC | CASGLDSNYGYTF
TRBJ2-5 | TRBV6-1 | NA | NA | TGTGCCAGCAGGGTGCGCGGATTAGAGCAGTACTTC | CASRVRGLEQYF
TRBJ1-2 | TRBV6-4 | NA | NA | TGTGCCAGCAGCCCGGCGGGGGACTATGGCTACACCTTC | CASSPAGDYGYTF
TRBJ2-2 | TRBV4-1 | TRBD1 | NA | TGCGCCAGCAGCCAAGATTATCGGGACAGGGTCAACGGGGAGCTGTTTTTT | CASSQDYRDRVNGELFF
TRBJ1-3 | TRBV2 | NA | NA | TGTGCCAGCAGTGAGTGGGGGGGCGGAAACACCATATATTTT | CASSEWGGGNTIYF
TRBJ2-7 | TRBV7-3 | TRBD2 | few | TGTGCCAGCAGCGTAAGCGGGGGGGCTGCCTACGAGCAGTACTTC | CASSVSGGAAYEQYF
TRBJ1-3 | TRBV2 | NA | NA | TGTGCCAGCAGTCCTACGAGCGTATCTGGAAACGCCATATATTTT | CASSPTSVSGNAIYF